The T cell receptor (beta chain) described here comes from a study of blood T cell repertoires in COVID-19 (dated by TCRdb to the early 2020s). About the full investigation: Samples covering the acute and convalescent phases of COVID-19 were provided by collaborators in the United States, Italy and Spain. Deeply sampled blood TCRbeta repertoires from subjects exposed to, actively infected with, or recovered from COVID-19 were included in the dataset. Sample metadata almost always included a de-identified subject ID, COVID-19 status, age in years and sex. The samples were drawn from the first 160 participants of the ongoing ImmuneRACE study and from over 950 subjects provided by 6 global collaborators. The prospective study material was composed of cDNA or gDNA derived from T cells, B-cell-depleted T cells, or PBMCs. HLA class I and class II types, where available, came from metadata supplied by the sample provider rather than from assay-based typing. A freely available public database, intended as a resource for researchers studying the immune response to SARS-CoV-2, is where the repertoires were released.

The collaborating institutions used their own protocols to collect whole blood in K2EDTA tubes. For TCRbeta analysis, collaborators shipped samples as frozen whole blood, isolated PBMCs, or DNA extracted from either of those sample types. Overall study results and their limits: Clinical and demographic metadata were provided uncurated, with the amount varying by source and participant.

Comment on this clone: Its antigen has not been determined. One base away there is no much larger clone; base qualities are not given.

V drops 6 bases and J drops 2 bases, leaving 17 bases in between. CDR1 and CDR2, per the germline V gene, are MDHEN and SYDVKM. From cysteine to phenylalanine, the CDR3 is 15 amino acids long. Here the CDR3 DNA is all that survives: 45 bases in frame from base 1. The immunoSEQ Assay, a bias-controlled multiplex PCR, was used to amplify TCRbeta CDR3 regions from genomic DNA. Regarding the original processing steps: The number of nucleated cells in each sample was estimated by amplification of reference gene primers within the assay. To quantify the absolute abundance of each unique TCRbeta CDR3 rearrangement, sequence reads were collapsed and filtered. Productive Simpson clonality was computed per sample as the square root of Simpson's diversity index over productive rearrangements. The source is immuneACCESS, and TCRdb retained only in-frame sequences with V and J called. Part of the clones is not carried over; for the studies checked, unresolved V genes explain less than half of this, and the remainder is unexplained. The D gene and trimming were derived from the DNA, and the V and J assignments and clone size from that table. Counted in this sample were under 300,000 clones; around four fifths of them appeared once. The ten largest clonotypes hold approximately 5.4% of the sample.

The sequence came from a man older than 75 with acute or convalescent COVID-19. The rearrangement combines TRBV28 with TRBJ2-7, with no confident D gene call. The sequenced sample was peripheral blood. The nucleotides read TGTGCCAGCAGCCCACCCCCGGCAGCGACCTACGAGCAGTACTTC. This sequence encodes CASSPPPAATYEQYF.